A single sample gave rise to the 23 T cell receptor beta chains below, sequenced in a study of T cells in women clearing cervical HPV infection. Here immunoSEQ multiplex PCR was the method, and the copy in TCRdb shows in-frame clones only, minus some. In total, the table holds about 23,000 clones. Sequencing used blood buffy coat. The source of these receptors is a woman aged 18 to 69 with a cervical HPV16 infection that either progressed to CIN3+ or cleared (not recorded which).

In the case of this clone: With the read ending 3 residues before the CDR3 end, the germline J gene is used to fill in that end. The chain joins TRBV7-9 to TRBJ2-1; TRBD2 is a possible D gene (5 bases). The germline V gene encodes CDR1 SEHNR and CDR2 FQNEAQ (reference sequence). Trimming cost V 5 bases and J 4 bases, with 15 bases left between them. This CDR3 has 15 residues. This CDR3 is CASSPQDSQYNEQFF. CDR3 DNA (partial): TGTGCCAGCAGCCCTCAGGACTCCCAGTACAATGAG.

Concerning this clone itself: The read is 3 residues too short to cover the CDR3 end, so that end is filled in from the germline J gene. This chain joins TRBV5-1 and TRBJ1-4, with 8 bases lining up with TRBD1. Germline values: CDR1 SGHRS, CDR2 YFSETQ. V was pared by 3 bases and J by 7 bases, with 8 bases of the junction left unmatched. The CDR3 is made up of 15 amino acids. The covered CDR3 bases are TGCGCCAGCAGCTCCCCAGGGGGCGCGGCTGAAAAA. This sequence encodes CASSSPGGAAEK. In full, the CDR3 reads CASSSPGGAAEKLFF.

With regard to this clone: The CDR3 goes on 3 residues after the read ends, and that part is filled in from the germline J gene. This sequence joins TRBV5-1 and TRBJ1-2, with 11 bases aligning to TRBD1. CDR1 SGHRS and CDR2 YFSETQ come from the germline V gene. Germline trimming cut 5 bases from V and 4 bases from J; bases unmatched to any gene: 4. The CDR3 is 14 amino acids. Incomplete CDR3 DNA: TGCGCCAGCAGGACCGGGACAGGGGGCTATGGC. Its protein product is CASRTGTGGYG. The full CDR3 reads CASRTGTGGYGYTF.

Remarks on this clone: Read coverage stops 3 residues before the CDR3 terminus; the germline J gene supplies the remainder. The rearrangement joins TRBV5-1 to TRBJ2-1; TRBD1 matches at 8 bases. The CDR3 runs to 15 residues. After removal of 4 bases from V and 7 bases from J, the junction contained 10 bases not matched to a gene. Germline V lookup: CDR1 SGHRS, CDR2 YFSETQ. CDR3 sequence: CASSVRDRKVNEQFF. The part of the CDR3 DNA that was read is TGCGCCAGCAGCGTGCGGGACAGGAAAGTGAATGAG.

On this clone itself: The sequence runs out 3 residues before the end of the CDR3; the remainder is reconstructed from the germline J gene. V is TRBV29-1 and J is TRBJ1-2; 7 positions agree with TRBD1. Germline V gives CDR1 SQVTM, CDR2 ANQGSEA. With V trimmed by 4 bases and J by 4 bases, 6 bases remained unmatched. The CDR3 runs 13 residues. The sequenced part of the CDR3 DNA is TGCAGCGTTGGGACAGGTGAGGGCTATGGC. Translation: CSVGTGEGYG. The entire CDR3 reads CSVGTGEGYGYTF.

As to this clone: The read ends 3 residues shy of where the CDR3 ends; the end is completed using the germline J gene. The chain employs TRBV7-2 and TRBJ2-1; 8 nucleotides line up with TRBD2. The CDR3 is 14 residues long. V gave up 5 bases and J gave up 8 bases; unmatched junction bases: 8. Germline loops: CDR1 SGHTA, CDR2 FQGNSA. CDR3 DNA (partial): TGTGCCAGCAGCCTACCGGGGGGGAGATATGAG. Amino acids: CASSLPGGRYE. The whole CDR3 protein reads CASSLPGGRYEQFF.

About this clone itself: The missing CDR3 end, 3 residues past where the read stops, is filled in from the germline J gene. J is TRBJ1-6 and V is TRBV20-1; TRBD1 agrees at 10 bases. The trim removed 6 bases at V and 9 bases at J, leaving 5 bases unmatched. From germline, CDR1 is DFQATT and CDR2 SNEGSKA (reference sequence). The length of the CDR3 is 13 residues. The CDR3 spells CSALGTGASPLHF. The CDR3 bases that were read are TGCAGTGCGCTGGGGACAGGGGCTTCACCC.

A remark on this clone: The read gets to within 3 residues of the CDR3 end, and the germline J gene fills in the rest. The rearrangement links TRBV12-3 or TRBV12-4 to TRBJ2-1, with 7 bases aligning to TRBD2. This CDR3 is 15 amino acids long. V trimming: 1 base; J trimming: 9 bases; junction bases outside the gene matches: 9. CDR3 sequence reads: CASSLEAGRVGEQFF. Partial CDR3 DNA: TGTGCCAGCAGTTTAGAAGCGGGGAGGGTCGGTGAG.

Comment on this clone: The read stops 3 residues short of the end of the CDR3; the missing end is completed from the germline J gene. This chain uses TRBV5-1 with TRBJ2-2; D gene ambiguous. V dropped 1 base and J dropped 1 base, with 8 bases sitting between them. CDR3 size: 15 residues. From germline, CDR1 is SGHRS and CDR2 YFSETQ. The CDR3 loop reads CASSLTAQNTGELFF. Incomplete CDR3 DNA: TGCGCCAGCAGCTTGACCGCGCAGAACACCGGGGAG.

Regarding this clone: The junction differs from germline at one of its ends, possibly a read error. CDR3: CASSPSGTRYGTQYF. The DNA read from the CDR3 is TGCGCCAGCAGCCCGTCCGGGACTAGGTACGGGACC. The chain employs TRBV4-2 and TRBJ2-5; 8 bases map to TRBD2. The read is 3 residues too short to cover the CDR3 end, so that end is filled in from the germline J gene. This CDR3 is 15 amino acids long. The germline V gene has CDR1 LGHNA and CDR2 YNFKEQ.

In the case of this clone: Read coverage stops 3 residues before the CDR3 terminus; the germline J gene supplies the remainder. This chain connects TRBV18 to TRBJ2-4; 11 positions agree with TRBD1. Germline values: CDR1 KGHSH, CDR2 LQKENI. The CDR3 loop spans 15 amino acids. V dropped 5 bases and J dropped 6; count of bases not matched to a gene: 6. The CDR3 bases that were read are TGTGCCAGCTCAGCTGCCGGGACAGGGGGAAACATT. Translating it yields CASSAAGTGGNI. The full-length CDR3 reads as CASSAAGTGGNIQYF.

CDR3: CAWSHTSGVTDTQYF. The part of the CDR3 DNA that was read is TGTGCCTGGAGTCATACTAGCGGGGTAACAGATACG. The rearrangement joins TRBV30 to TRBJ2-3; 10 nucleotides align to TRBD2. The read gets to within 3 residues of the CDR3 end, and the germline J gene fills in the rest. This CDR3 has 15 amino acids. The junction had 5 bases not matched to a gene; V was cut back by 2 bases and J by 3 bases. Germline V CDR1 and CDR2: GTSNPN, SVGIG (reference sequence).

As regards this clone: The read halts 3 residues ahead of the CDR3 end, with the missing end drawn from the germline J gene. The rearrangement uses TRBV12-3 or TRBV12-4 and TRBJ1-3, with TRBD1 matching over 7 bases. CDR3 length equals 14 residues. J was trimmed by 5 bases and V by 6 bases; bases with no gene match: 7. The sequenced part of the CDR3 DNA is TGTGCCAGCAGGCGAGGGACAGCTAGAAACACC. The encoded protein is CASRRGTARNT. The whole CDR3 sequence is CASRRGTARNTIYF.

About this clone itself: The CDR3 is cut off 3 residues early in the read; its end comes from the germline J gene. The chain joins TRBV6-2 or TRBV6-3 to TRBJ2-3, with 10 bases matching TRBD2. Germline trimming cut 2 bases from V and 8 bases from J; bases unmatched to any gene: 7. This CDR3 comprises 15 residues. Germline V gives CDR1 MNHEY, CDR2 SVGEGT. CDR3 residues: CASSYASGGHGTQYF. Incomplete CDR3 DNA: TGTGCCAGCAGTTACGCTAGCGGGGGCCACGGTACG.

For this clone: Read sequence stops 3 residues before the CDR3 end, and the germline J gene provides the missing end. V and J are TRBV7-2 and TRBJ2-3; possible D gene TRBD1, 5 bases. CDR1 and CDR2 from the germline V gene are SGHTA and FQGNSA. The V and J ends lost 5 bases and 1 base respectively, with 13 bases between them. The length of the CDR3 is 15 residues. CDR3: CASSPRVLGTDTQYF. CDR3 DNA, as far as it was read: TGTGCCAGCAGCCCCAGGGTCCTAGGCACAGATACG.

Concerning this clone: Mismatch with germline at one junction end may stem from a read error. The read stops 3 residues short of the end of the CDR3; the missing end is completed from the germline J gene. The V call is TRBV7-3, the J call TRBJ2-5; a possible D gene is TRBD1 (5 bases). CDR3 size: 15 residues. Germline loops: CDR1 SGHTA, CDR2 FQGTGA. The DNA read from the CDR3 is TGTGCCAGCAGATTAAGTCCAGGGCTGGAAGAGACC. Amino acid sequence: CASRLSPGLEET. The CDR3 in full is CASRLSPGLEETQYF.

In regard to this clone: The CDR3 goes on 3 residues after the read ends, and that part is filled in from the germline J gene. The J gene is TRBJ2-7, the V gene TRBV13; TRBD2 aligns across 15 bases. The CDR3 extends over 20 amino acids. Germline V gene lookup returns CDR1 PRHDT and CDR2 FYEKMQ (reference sequence). The J segment lost 0 bases and the V segment lost 5 bases, leaving 14 bases of the junction unmatched. The CDR3 DNA, read in part, is TGTGCCAGCAGCCGTCCTTCCGGGACTAGCGGGAGGCGGAGCTCCTACGAG. This codes for CASSRPSGTSGRRSSYE. The entire CDR3 protein is CASSRPSGTSGRRSSYEQYF.

Remarks on this clone: The CDR3 end falls 3 residues outside the read, so it is completed with the germline J gene. The J gene is TRBJ2-5, the V gene TRBV7-9; tentative D call: TRBD1 (5 bases). The V end lost 5 bases, the J end lost 4 bases, and 14 bases lay between the germline ends. The CDR3 loop spans 14 amino acids. Germline CDR1 and CDR2: SEHNR and FQNEAQ (reference sequence). The CDR3 spells CASSEVQERETQYF. The sequenced part of the CDR3 DNA is TGTGCCAGCAGCGAAGTACAGGAAAGAGAGACC.

About this clone itself: Coverage ceases 3 residues before the CDR3 finishes, and the germline J gene fills in the end. The chain recombines TRBV20-1 with TRBJ2-1; 9 nucleotides agree with TRBD2. There are 15 residues in the CDR3. Germline V gene sequence: CDR1 DFQATT, CDR2 SNEGSKA (reference sequence). J gave up 7 bases and V 4 bases, and 11 bases lay outside the gene matches. CDR3 in amino acids: CSATKPGLALNEQFF. CDR3 DNA, as far as it was read: TGCAGTGCTACAAAGCCGGGACTAGCCTTAAATGAG.

The CDR3 loop reads CASSYGTSRTGEQFF. The sequenced part of the CDR3 DNA is TGTGCCAGCAGCTACGGGACTAGCCGCACGGGTGAG. V is TRBV11-3 and J is TRBJ2-1; the match to TRBD2 covers 9 bases. The read halts 3 residues ahead of the CDR3 end, with the missing end drawn from the germline J gene. This CDR3 is built from 15 residues. The J segment lost 9 bases and the V segment lost 4 bases, leaving 10 bases of the junction unmatched. Germline V gene sequence: CDR1 SGHNT, CDR2 YENEEA.

This clone is identified as medium-sized from frequency. The read ends 3 residues early relative to the CDR3; the germline J gene fills the gap. V gene TRBV18 combines with J gene TRBJ2-5; D is uncertain. The CDR3 runs 13 residues. Germline lookup yields CDR1 KGHSH and CDR2 LQKENI. The V end was cut by 0 bases, the J end by 5 bases, with 7 bases between. This chain's CDR3 is CASSPPVGETQYF. The CDR3 DNA, read in part, is TGTGCCAGCTCACCACCAGTTGGCGAGACC.

Concerning this clone: The CDR3 end lies 3 residues beyond the end of the read and is filled in from the germline J gene. The V call is TRBV20-1, the J call TRBJ2-7; no firm D call. This CDR3 contains 14 residues. The germline V gene has CDR1 DFQATT and CDR2 SNEGSKA (reference sequence). V dropped 6 bases and J dropped 2 bases, with 17 bases sitting between them. The part of the CDR3 DNA that was read is TGCAGTGCACCAGTGGCGGCGGTAGCCTACGAG. This translates into CSAPVAAVAYE. The full CDR3 reads CSAPVAAVAYEQYF.

Concerning this clone itself: Sequencing ends 3 residues short of the CDR3 end; the germline J gene provides the rest. This rearrangement joins TRBV30 to TRBJ2-7, with TRBD2 matching over 11 bases. V lost 1 base and J lost 5; bases outside the gene matches: 7. The CDR3 spans 15 residues. Germline lookup yields CDR1 GTSNPN and CDR2 SVGIG (reference sequence). Incomplete CDR3 DNA: TGTGCCTGGAGTGGGGCTAGCGGGGGGTACGACGAG. This codes for CAWSGASGGYDE. The complete CDR3 protein is CAWSGASGGYDEQYF.